Listed here are 3 T cell receptor beta chains from one sample, sequenced in a study of shared clonotypes between healthy human individuals. The protocol was immunoSEQ multiplex PCR, while the TCRdb copy is restricted to in-frame clones and leaves out a portion. The sample holds 650,000 to 700,000 clones, 90% seen once. The specimen was memory CD8+ T cells from PBMCs. Regarding subset: CD45RO+ cells pooled with CCR7-negative TemRA cells. These TCRs come from a young man in good health. Some clones in this sample may be carry-over from other donors' samples.

The count of this clone is one. The rearrangement uses TRBV4-1 and TRBJ2-7; TRBD2 matches 8 bases. The CDR3 totals 16 residues. V trimming: 3 bases; J trimming: 0 bases; junction bases outside the gene matches: 7. CDR1 is MGHRA and CDR2 is YSYEKL in the germline V gene. The CDR3 DNA follows: TGCGCCAGCAGCCACCGCAGCGGGGGAAGCTCCTACGAGCAGTACTTC. Translation gives CASSHRSGGSSYEQYF.

The genes are TRBV7-8 and TRBJ2-3; TRBD1 aligns across 10 bases. The CDR3 consists of 16 residues. Germline V gene data show CDR1 as SGHVS and CDR2 as FQNEAQ. V was pared by 6 bases and J by 1 base, with 7 bases of the junction left unmatched. This CDR3 is CASSHRTGGGTDTQYF. CDR3 coding DNA: TGTGCCAGCAGTCATAGGACAGGGGGGGGCACAGATACGCAGTATTTT.

The rearrangement uses TRBV27 and TRBJ2-5; 11 bases align to TRBD2. The CDR3 extends over 15 amino acids. J gave up 5 bases and V 7 bases, and 9 bases lay outside the gene matches. Germline-derived CDR1 and CDR2 are MNHEY and SMNVEV (reference sequence). The DNA for the CDR3 is TGTGCCAGCACCGAAGTAGCGGGAGGGCCGGAGACCCAGTACTTC. This sequence encodes CASTEVAGGPETQYF.